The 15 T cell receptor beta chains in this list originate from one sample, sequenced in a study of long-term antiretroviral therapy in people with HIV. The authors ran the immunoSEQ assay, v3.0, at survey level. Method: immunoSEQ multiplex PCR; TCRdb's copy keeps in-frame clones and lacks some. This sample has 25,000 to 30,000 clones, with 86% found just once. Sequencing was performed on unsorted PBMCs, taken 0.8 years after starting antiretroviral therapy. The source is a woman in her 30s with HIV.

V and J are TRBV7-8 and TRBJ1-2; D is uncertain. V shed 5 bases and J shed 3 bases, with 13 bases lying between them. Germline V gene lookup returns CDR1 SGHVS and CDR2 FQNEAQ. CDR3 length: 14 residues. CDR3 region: CASSGGRLDYGYTF. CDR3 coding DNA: TGTGCCAGCAGCGGCGGACGTCTAGACTATGGCTACACCTTC. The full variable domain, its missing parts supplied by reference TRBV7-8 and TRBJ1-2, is GAGVSQSPRYKVAKRGQDVALRCDPISGHVSLFWYQQALGQGPEFLTYFQNEAQLDKSGLPSDRFFAERPEGSVSTLKIQRTQQEDSAVYLCASSGGRLDYGYTFGSGTRLTVV.

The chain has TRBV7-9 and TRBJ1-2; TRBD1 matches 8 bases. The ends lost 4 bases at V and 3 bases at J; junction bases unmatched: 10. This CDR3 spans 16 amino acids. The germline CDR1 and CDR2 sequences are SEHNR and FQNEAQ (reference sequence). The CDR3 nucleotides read TGTGCCAGCAGCTCACCCAGGGGGCGCGATGACTATGGCTACACCTTC. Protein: CASSSPRGRDDYGYTF. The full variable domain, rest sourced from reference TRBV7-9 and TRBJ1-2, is DTGVSQNPRHKITKRGQNVTFRCDPISEHNRLYWYRQTLGQGPEFLTYFQNEAQLEKSRLLSDRFSAERPKGSFSTLEIQRTEQGDSAMYLCASSSPRGRDDYGYTFGSGTRLTVV.

The CDR3 reads CALDSEAFF. CDR3 DNA: TGTGCCTTAGACTCGGAAGCTTTCTTT. The chain uses TRBV30 and TRBJ1-1; no clear D gene. The germline gives CDR1 GTSNPN, CDR2 SVGIG (reference sequence). CDR3 size: 9 residues. Trimming took off 7 bases at V and 8 bases at J, with 8 bases between the two ends.

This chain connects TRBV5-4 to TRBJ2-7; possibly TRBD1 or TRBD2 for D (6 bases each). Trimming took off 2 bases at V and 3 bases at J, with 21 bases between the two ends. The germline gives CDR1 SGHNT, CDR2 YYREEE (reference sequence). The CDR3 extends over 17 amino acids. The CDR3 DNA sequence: TGTGCCAGCAGCTTAGGTGACGTGGGGGGCCATCACTACGAGCAGTACGTC. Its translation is CASSLGDVGGHHYEQYV.

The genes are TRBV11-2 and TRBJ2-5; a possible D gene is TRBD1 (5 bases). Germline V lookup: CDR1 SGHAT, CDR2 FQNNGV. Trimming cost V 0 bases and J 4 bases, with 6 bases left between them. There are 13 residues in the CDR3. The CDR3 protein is CASSLEQAETQYF. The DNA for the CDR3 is TGTGCCAGCAGCTTAGAACAGGCAGAGACCCAGTACTTC.

CDR3 protein: CASSLEGQGTRNTEAFF. CDR3 bases: TGTGCCAGCAGCTTGGAGGGACAGGGTACCCGTAACACTGAAGCTTTCTTT. This rearrangement joins TRBV5-6 to TRBJ1-1; 9 bases are a match to TRBD1. The ends lost 0 bases at V and 2 bases at J; junction bases unmatched: 8. CDR3 size: 17 residues. Germline V lookup: CDR1 SGHDT, CDR2 YYEEEE.

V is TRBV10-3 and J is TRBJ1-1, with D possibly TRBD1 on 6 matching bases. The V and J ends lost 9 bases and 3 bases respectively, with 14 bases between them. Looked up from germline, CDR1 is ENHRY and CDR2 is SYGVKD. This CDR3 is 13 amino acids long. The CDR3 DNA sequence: TGTGCCATTACGATAACAGGGTACACTGAAGCTTTCTTT. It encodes CAITITGYTEAFF.

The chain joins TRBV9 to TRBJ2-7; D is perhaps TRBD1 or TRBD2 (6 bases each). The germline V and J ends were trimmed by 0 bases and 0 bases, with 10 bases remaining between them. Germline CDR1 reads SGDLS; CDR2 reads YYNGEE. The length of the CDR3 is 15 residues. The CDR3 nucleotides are TGTGCCAGCAGCGTAGGGGAGGACAGCTCCTACGAGCAGTACTTC. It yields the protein CASSVGEDSSYEQYF.

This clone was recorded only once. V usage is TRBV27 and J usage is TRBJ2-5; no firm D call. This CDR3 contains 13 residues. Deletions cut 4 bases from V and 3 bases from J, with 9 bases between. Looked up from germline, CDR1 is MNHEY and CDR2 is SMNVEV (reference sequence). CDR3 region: CASSWAIEETQYF. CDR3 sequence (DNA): TGTGCCAGCAGTTGGGCCATCGAAGAGACCCAGTACTTC.

CDR3 in amino acids: CAWSWREGKTAGNTIYF. In DNA, the CDR3 is TGTGCCTGGAGTTGGAGGGAAGGGAAAACGGCTGGAAACACCATATATTTT. The chain joins TRBV30 to TRBJ1-3, with no clear D. The CDR3 sequence is 17 residues long. The V and J ends lost 2 bases and 2 bases respectively, with 19 bases between them. Germline assignment: CDR1 GTSNPN and CDR2 SVGIG (reference sequence).

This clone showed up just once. The CDR3 reads CASSSGQGVIPNYGYTF. CDR3 DNA: TGTGCCAGCAGCTCCGGACAGGGGGTAATCCCTAACTATGGCTACACCTTC. The chain recombines TRBV5-8 with TRBJ1-2; 10 nucleotides align to TRBD1. J was trimmed by 0 bases and V by 3 bases; bases with no gene match: 8. Germline CDR1 and CDR2: SGHTS and YDEGEE. The CDR3 is 17 residues long.

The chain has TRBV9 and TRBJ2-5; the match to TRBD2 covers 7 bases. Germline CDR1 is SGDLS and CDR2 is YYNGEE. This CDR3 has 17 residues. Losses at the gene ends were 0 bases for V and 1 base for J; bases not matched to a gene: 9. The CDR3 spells CASSVGGTGTIQETQYF. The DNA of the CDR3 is TGTGCCAGCAGCGTAGGGGGTACGGGGACTATCCAAGAGACCCAGTACTTC.

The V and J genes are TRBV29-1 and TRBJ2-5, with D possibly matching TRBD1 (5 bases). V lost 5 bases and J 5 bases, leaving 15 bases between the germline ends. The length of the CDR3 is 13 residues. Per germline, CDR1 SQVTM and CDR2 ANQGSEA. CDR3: CSVPDLKGETQYF. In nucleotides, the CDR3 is TGCAGCGTTCCGGATCTGAAGGGGGAGACCCAGTACTTC.

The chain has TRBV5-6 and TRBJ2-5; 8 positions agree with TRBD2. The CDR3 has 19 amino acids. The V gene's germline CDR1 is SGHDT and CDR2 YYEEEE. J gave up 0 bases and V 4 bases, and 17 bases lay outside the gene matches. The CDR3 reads CASSAPEAGGSLYQETQYF. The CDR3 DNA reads TGTGCCAGCAGCGCGCCGGAGGCGGGGGGAAGTCTGTACCAAGAGACCCAGTACTTC.

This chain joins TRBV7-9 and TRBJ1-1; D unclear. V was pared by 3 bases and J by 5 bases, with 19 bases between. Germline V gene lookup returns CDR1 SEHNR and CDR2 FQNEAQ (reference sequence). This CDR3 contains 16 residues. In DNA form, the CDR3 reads TGTGCCAGCAGCTTTTATTTCGGGGAGAGATGGACTGAAGCTTTCTTT. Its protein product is CASSFYFGERWTEAFF.